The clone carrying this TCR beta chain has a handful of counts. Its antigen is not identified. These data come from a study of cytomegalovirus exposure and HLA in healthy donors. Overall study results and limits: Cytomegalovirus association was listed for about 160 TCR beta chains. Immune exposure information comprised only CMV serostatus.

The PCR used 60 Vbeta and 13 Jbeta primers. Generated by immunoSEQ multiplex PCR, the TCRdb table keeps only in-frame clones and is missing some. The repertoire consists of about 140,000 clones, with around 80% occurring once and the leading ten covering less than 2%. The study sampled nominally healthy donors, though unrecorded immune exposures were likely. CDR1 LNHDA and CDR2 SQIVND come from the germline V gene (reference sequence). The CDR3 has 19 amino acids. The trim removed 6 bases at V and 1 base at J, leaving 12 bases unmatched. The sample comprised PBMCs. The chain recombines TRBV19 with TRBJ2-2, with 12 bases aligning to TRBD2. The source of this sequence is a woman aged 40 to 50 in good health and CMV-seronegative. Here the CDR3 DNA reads TGTGCCAGTAGACATTTAAGGACTAGCGGGGTACTGAACACCGGGGAGCTGTTTTTT. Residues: CASRHLRTSGVLNTGELFF. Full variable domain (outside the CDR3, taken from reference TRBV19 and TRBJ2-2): DGGITQSPKYLFRKEGQNVTLSCEQNLNHDAMYWYRQDPGQGLRLIYYSQIVNDFQKGDIAEGYSVSREKKESFPLTVTSAQKNPTAFYLCASRHLRTSGVLNTGELFFGEGSRLTVL.